This TCR beta chain was retrieved from a study of T cell responses to AZD1222 COVID-19 vaccine. Germline CDR1 reads SGHTA; CDR2 reads FQGTGA. This CDR3 spans 17 amino acids. V lost 5 bases to trimming and J lost 0 bases; unmatched junction nucleotides: 8. Only in-frame clones appear in the TCRdb table, and some are missing; sequencing was by immunoSEQ multiplex PCR. Here the sample spans about 140,000 clones, 92% being singletons. In this sample, this clone turned up once. The sequencing here drew on peripheral blood, taken on day 0 of AZD1222 vaccination. This clonotype originated in an adult in good health. The chain is built from TRBV7-3 and TRBJ2-2, with 8 bases identical to TRBD2. The CDR3 nucleotides are TGTGCCAGCAGCGCCAATCTAGCGGGCGCGAACACCGGGGAGCTGTTTTTT. It codes for CASSANLAGANTGELFF.